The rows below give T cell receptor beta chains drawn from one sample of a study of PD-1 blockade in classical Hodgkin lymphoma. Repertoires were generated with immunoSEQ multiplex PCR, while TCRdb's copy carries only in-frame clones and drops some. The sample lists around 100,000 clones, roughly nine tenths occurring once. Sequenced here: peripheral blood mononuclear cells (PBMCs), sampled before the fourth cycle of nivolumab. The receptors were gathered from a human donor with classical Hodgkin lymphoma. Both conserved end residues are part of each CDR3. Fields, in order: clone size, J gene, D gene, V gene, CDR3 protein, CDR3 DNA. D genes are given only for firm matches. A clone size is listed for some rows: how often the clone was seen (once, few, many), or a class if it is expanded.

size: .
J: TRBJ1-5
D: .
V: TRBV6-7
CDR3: CASSRDECNQPQHF
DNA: TGTGCCAGCAGTCGCGACGAGTGCAATCAGCCCCAGCATTTT

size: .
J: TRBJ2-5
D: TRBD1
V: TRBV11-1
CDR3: CASSSYLWLDRVNETQYF
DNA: TGTGCCAGCAGCTCGTACCTATGGCTCGACAGGGTGAACGAGACCCAGTACTTC

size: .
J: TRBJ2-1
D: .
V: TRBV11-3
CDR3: CASSFGGKYLNEQFF
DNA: TGTGCCAGCAGCTTTGGGGGGAAGTATCTCAATGAGCAGTTCTTC

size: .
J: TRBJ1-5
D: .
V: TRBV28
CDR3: CASSSYGPGNSNQPQHF
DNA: TGTGCCAGCAGTTCTTACGGACCGGGGAATAGCAATCAGCCCCAGCATTTT

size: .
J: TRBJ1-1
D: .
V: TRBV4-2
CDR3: CASSPTIGEDTEAFF
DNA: TGTGCCAGCAGCCCGACTATAGGCGAGGACACTGAAGCTTTCTTT

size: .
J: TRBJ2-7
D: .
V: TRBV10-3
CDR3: CAISESFSYEQYF
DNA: TGTGCCATCAGTGAGTCTTTCTCCTACGAGCAGTACTTC

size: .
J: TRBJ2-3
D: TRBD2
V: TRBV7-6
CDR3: CASSRRTSGGTDTQYF
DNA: TGTGCCAGCAGCCGCCGGACTAGCGGGGGCACAGATACGCAGTATTTT

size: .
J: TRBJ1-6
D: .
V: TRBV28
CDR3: CASSLSPVGSPLHF
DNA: TGTGCCAGCAGTTTATCCCCGGTGGGGTCACCCCTCCACTTT

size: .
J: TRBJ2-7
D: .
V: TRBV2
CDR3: CASSLSSVGGYEQYF
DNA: TGTGCCAGCAGTCTAAGTTCCGTCGGAGGTTACGAGCAGTACTTC

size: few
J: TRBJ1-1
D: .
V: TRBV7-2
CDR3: CASSSGEMNTEAFF
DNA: TGTGCCAGCAGCTCGGGTGAGATGAACACTGAAGCTTTCTTT

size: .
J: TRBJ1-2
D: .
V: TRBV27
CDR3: CASSLGPPYGYTF
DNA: TGTGCCAGCAGTTTGGGGCCCCCCTATGGCTACACCTTC

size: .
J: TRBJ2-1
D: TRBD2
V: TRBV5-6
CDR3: CASSTRLAGQSYNEQFF
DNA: TGTGCCAGCAGCACCCGACTAGCGGGGCAGTCCTACAATGAGCAGTTCTTC

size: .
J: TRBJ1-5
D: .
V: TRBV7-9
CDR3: CASSLGKTGRNQPQHF
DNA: TGTGCCAGCAGCTTAGGGAAAACAGGGCGCAATCAGCCCCAGCATTTT

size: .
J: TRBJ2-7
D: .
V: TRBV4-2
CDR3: CASRPSEDGSYEQYF
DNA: TGTGCCAGCAGACCCTCCGAGGACGGCTCCTACGAGCAGTACTTC

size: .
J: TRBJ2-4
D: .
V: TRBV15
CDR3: CATSRDRLTSAKNIQYF
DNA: TGTGCCACCAGCAGAGACCGCCTCACCTCCGCCAAAAACATTCAGTACTTC

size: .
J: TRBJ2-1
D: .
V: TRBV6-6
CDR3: CASRSRQGGNEQFF
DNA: TGTGCCAGCAGATCGCGACAGGGAGGGAATGAGCAGTTCTTC

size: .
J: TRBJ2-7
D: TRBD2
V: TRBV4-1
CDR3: CASSQETSGLSYEQYF
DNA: TGCGCCAGCAGCCAAGAGACTAGCGGGTTGTCCTACGAGCAGTACTTC

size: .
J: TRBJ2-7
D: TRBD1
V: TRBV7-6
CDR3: CASSSRDRVYEQYF
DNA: TGTGCCAGCAGTTCCCGGGACAGGGTCTACGAGCAGTACTTC

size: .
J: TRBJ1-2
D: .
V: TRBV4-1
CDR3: CASSQEKDGYTF
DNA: TGCGCCAGCAGCCAAGAAAAGGATGGCTACACCTTC

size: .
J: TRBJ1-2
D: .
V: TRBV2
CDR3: CASQTVELYGYTF
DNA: TGTGCCAGCCAAACGGTTGAACTCTATGGCTACACCTTC

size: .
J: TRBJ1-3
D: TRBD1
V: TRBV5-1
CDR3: CASSSQGDGNTIYF
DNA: TGCGCCAGCAGCTCCCAGGGGGATGGAAACACCATATATTTT

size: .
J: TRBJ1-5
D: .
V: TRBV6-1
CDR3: CASHRGDQPQHF
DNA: TGTGCCTCCCACCGGGGGGATCAGCCCCAGCATTTT

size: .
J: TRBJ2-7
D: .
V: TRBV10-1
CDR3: CASLRTYEQYF
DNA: TGCGCCAGCCTCCGCACCTACGAGCAGTACTTC

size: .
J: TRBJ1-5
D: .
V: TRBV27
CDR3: CASSLAGWNQPQHF
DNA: TGTGCCAGCAGTTTAGCGGGTTGGAATCAGCCCCAGCATTTT

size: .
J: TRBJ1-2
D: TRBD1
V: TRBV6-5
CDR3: CASTYRGLGLGYGYTF
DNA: TGTGCCAGCACTTACAGGGGGCTCGGCTTAGGCTATGGCTACACCTTC

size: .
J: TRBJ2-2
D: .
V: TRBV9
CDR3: CASSVVRPGAPGTGELFF
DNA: TGTGCCAGCAGCGTAGTCCGACCGGGGGCCCCGGGCACCGGGGAGCTGTTTTTT

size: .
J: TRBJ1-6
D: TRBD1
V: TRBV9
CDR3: CASRPGQENSPLHF
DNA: TGTGCCAGCAGGCCGGGACAGGAAAATTCACCCCTCCACTTT

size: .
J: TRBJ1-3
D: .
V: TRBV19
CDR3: CASSMPPSSGNTIYF
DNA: TGTGCCAGTAGTATGCCGCCTTCCTCTGGAAACACCATATATTTT

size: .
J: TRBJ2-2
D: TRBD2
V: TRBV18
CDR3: CASSPGTSGSGELFF
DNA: TGTGCCAGCTCACCAGGGACTAGCGGTTCCGGGGAGCTGTTTTTT

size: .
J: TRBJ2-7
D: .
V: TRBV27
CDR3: CASSFGGAPTAYEQYF
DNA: TGTGCCAGCAGTTTTGGAGGGGCTCCCACCGCCTACGAGCAGTACTTC

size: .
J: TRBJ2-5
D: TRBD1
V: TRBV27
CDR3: CASYGTDRTGIPETQYF
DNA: TGTGCCAGCTACGGAACAGACCGGACAGGGATCCCTGAGACCCAGTACTTC

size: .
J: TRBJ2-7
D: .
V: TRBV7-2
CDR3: CASSLGVVYEQYF
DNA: TGTGCCAGCAGCTTAGGCGTAGTCTACGAGCAGTACTTC

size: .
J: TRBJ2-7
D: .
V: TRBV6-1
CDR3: CASRLQVYEQYF
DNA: TGTGCCAGCAGATTACAGGTTTACGAGCAGTACTTC

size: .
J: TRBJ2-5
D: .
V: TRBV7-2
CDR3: CASKRGAETQYF
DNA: TGTGCCAGCAAGAGGGGGGCAGAGACCCAGTACTTC

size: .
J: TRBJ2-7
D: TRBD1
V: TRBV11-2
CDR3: CASSPTGKSIYEQYF
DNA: TGTGCCAGCAGCCCGACAGGGAAAAGTATTTACGAGCAGTACTTC

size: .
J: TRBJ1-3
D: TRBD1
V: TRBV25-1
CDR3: CASLDRGLGNTIYF
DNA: TGTGCCAGCTTGGACAGGGGGCTGGGAAACACCATATATTTT

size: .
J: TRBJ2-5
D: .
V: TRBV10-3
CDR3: CASESVALPKTQYF
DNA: TGTGCCAGTGAATCGGTGGCACTCCCGAAGACCCAGTACTTC

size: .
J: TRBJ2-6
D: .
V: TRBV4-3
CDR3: CASSQDRGSGANVLTF
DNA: TGCGCCAGCAGCCAAGATCGCGGGTCAGGGGCCAACGTCCTGACTTTC

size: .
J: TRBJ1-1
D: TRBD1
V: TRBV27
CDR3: CASSRTGINTEAFF
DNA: TGTGCCAGCAGCCGGACAGGGATCAACACTGAAGCTTTCTTT

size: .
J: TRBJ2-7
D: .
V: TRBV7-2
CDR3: CASSLGQVGAYEQYF
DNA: TGTGCCAGCAGCTTGGGCCAGGTGGGGGCCTACGAGCAGTACTTC

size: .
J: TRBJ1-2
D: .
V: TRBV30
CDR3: CAWSVPVGGYTF
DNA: TGTGCCTGGAGTGTACCGGTGGGAGGCTACACCTTC

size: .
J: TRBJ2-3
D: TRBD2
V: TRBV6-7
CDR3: CASPRRGGTDTQYF
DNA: TGTGCCAGCCCCAGACGGGGGGGCACAGATACGCAGTATTTT

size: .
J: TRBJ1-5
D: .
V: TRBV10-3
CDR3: CAISESGSGTVMFQPQHF
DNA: TGTGCCATCAGTGAGTCGGGTTCAGGAACTGTGATGTTTCAGCCCCAGCATTTT

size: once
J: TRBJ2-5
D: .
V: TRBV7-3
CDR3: CASSPGPQETQYF
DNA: TGTGCCAGCAGCCCGGGACCCCAGGAGACCCAGTACTTC

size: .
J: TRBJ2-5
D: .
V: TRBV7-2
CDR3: CASSLVGTQYF
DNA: TGTGCCAGCAGCTTAGTTGGGACCCAGTACTTC

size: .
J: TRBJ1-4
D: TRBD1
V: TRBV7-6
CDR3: CASSSNRGLYEKLFF
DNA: TGTGCCAGCAGCTCAAATAGGGGGCTCTATGAAAAACTGTTTTTT

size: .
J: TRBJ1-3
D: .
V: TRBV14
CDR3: CASSQVGSHSGNTIYF
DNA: TGTGCCAGCAGCCAAGTGGGCAGCCACTCTGGAAACACCATATATTTT

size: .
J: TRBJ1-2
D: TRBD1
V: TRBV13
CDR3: CASSPARASRDRTNYGYTF
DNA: TGTGCCAGCAGCCCCGCCCGCGCCTCGAGGGACAGAACTAACTATGGCTACACCTTC

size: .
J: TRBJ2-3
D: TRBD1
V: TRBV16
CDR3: CASSQRGQGAGSVQYF
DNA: TGTGCCAGCAGCCAACGAGGACAGGGGGCGGGATCGGTGCAGTATTTT

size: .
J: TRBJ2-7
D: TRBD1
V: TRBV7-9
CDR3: CASSLELGDSTYEQYF
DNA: TGTGCCAGCAGCTTAGAGCTAGGGGACAGCACCTACGAGCAGTACTTC

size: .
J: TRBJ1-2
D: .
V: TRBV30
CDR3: CAWSALGVREGGYTF
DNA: TGTGCCTGGAGTGCCCTCGGCGTCCGGGAAGGTGGCTACACCTTC

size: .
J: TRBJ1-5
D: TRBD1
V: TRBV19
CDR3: CASWEGQFSQPQHF
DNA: TGTGCCAGTTGGGAGGGACAGTTCAGTCAGCCCCAGCATTTT

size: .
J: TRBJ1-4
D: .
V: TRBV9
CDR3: CASSLKGELDEKLFF
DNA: TGTGCCAGCAGCCTAAAGGGGGAGTTGGATGAAAAACTGTTTTTT

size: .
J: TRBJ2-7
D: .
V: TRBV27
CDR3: CASTGGGYEQYF
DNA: TGTGCCAGTACAGGAGGAGGATACGAGCAGTACTTC

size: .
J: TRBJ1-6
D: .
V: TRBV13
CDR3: CASSYSLRGSPLHF
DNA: TGTGCCAGCAGCTACTCCCTGAGGGGTTCACCCCTCCACTTT

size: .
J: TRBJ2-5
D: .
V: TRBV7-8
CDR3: CASSFRGAGETQYF
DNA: TGTGCCAGCAGCTTCCGGGGGGCCGGGGAGACCCAGTACTTC

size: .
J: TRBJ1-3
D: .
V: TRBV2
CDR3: CASSNEGNTIYF
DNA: TGTGCCAGCAGTAACGAAGGAAACACCATATATTTT

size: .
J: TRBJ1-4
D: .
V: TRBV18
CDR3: CASSPTGVGGEKLFF
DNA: TGTGCCAGCTCACCAACCGGAGTTGGGGGTGAAAAACTGTTTTTT